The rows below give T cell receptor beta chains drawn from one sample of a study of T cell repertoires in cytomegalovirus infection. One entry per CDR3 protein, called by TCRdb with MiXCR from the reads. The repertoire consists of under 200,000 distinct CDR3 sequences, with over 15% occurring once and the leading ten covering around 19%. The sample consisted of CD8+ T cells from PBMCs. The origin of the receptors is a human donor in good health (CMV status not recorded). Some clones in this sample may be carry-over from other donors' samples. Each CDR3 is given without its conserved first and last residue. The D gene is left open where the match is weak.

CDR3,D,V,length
ASSVGGDSQPQH,.,TRBV9,12
ASTEGPRGEAF,.,TRBV6-2/TRBV6-3,11
ASSLGIPYSYQPQH,.,TRBV7-2,14
ASSKETERRDEQF,.,TRBV7-6,13
SARDHPYNEQF,.,TRBV20-1,11
ASSRDTRGEQY,.,TRBV7-9,11
SARTGAARNIQY,.,TRBV20-1,12
ASSYGEPTFSYNSPLH,.,TRBV6-6,16
ASSFPTGDADTQY,TRBD1,TRBV6-6,13
AIKVANTGELF,.,TRBV10-3,11
ASSLAREQY,.,TRBV7-9,9